Detailed here is one T cell receptor (beta chain). Its specificity is unknown. CD8 cells regarded as naive lacked CD45RO, were positively chosen for CCR7, and omitted terminally differentiated effector memory CD45RA+ cells. The donor cohort consisted entirely of Caucasian adults residing in Nashville, Tennessee. This sample stems from a study of shared clonotypes between healthy human individuals. Findings and caveats of the study: Clonotype sharing among donors was expected to depend on sequencing depth. Genetic and exposure-history diversity was limited by the small donor number.

The CDR3 loop spans 17 amino acids. Germline V gives CDR1 MGHRA, CDR2 YSYEKL. V was cut by 0 bases and J by 0 bases, with 12 bases left in between. Authors' analysis steps: From ImmunoSEQ came sequences covering only the junction and carrying no quality scores, so filtering differed. Profiling relied on immunoSEQ multiplex PCR, and the TCRdb table lists in-frame clones only, not all of them. That table gives V, J and clone size, and the DNA gave D and trimming. The sample carries around 2,100,000 clones, about 95% recorded once. The sequencing sample was made of naive CD8+ T cells sorted from blood. This sequence was found in a man aged 18 to 29 in good health. The gene calls are TRBV4-1 and TRBJ1-3, with TRBD1 as a possible D gene (6 bases). Written as DNA, the CDR3 is TGCGCCAGCAGCCAAGAAGCAGGGGCGAGCTCTGGAAACACCATATATTTT. Translation: CASSQEAGASSGNTIYF.